This TCR beta chain was recorded in a study of PD-1 blockade in mismatch repair-deficient tumors. About this clone itself: Its antigen remains unidentified.

Some clones are missing from TCRdb's copy, which holds only in-frame ones; the method was immunoSEQ multiplex PCR. Of 100,000 or so clones listed, 82% are singletons. Study results and limitations: Rapid post-treatment expansion, then contraction, generally preceding radiologic response, marked tumor-resident clones.

The TCR sequence derives from an adult with mismatch repair-deficient cancer. The material was peripheral blood, obtained approximately 36 weeks after starting pembrolizumab.

The DNA of the CDR3 is TGTGCCAGTAGTGTGACTAGCGGGAGGGGCGAGCAGTACTTC. Protein product: CASSVTSGRGEQYF. The genes are TRBV19 and TRBJ2-7; 14 bases agree with TRBD2. The CDR3 loop spans 14 amino acids. Trimming cost V 5 bases and J 6 bases; bases outside gene matches: 3. CDR1 and CDR2 (germline): LNHDA, SQIVND (reference sequence).